The clone carrying this TCR beta chain came up once. What it binds is unknown. At the DNA level, this CDR3 is encoded by other sequences in the same sample as well. This specimen comes from a study of shared clonotypes between healthy human individuals. Turning to the study itself: Three CD4 naive, three CD4 memory, two CD8 naive and one CD8 memory plate were used per donor. General study results and limits: Sharing across four donors was highest in naive CD4 (roughly 5%) and lowest in memory CD8 (roughly 0.4%).

The genomic DNA of each subset was split evenly across several immunoSEQ plates. Only in-frame clones appear in the TCRdb table, and some are missing; sequencing was by immunoSEQ multiplex PCR. The profile covers nearly 1,000,000 clones, with approximately 76% appearing a single time and around 1.5% taken by the ten largest. Recent vaccinations or acute infections were absent in the healthy HIV-negative adult donors. Germline CDR1 is SGHNT and CDR2 is YYREEE (reference sequence). The CDR3 is 14 amino acids. Trimming at V came to 2 bases and at J to 4 bases, leaving 5 bases not matched to a gene. The TCR was taken from a man between 18 and 29 years old in good health. The specimen was memory CD4+ T cells sorted from blood. As for subset: CD45RA-negative fraction. V and J are TRBV5-4 and TRBJ2-5; 7 nucleotides agree with TRBD1. CDR3 residues: CASSLTGVGETQYF. In DNA, the CDR3 is TGTGCCAGCAGCTTAACAGGGGTCGGAGAGACCCAGTACTTC.